The 32 T cell receptor beta chains below were found in one sample sequenced in a study of cytomegalovirus exposure and HLA in healthy donors. Use of 60 Vbeta and 13 Jbeta primers characterized the PCR. The repertoire was sequenced with immunoSEQ multiplex PCR; TCRdb's copy has only in-frame clones and lacks some. The sample records roughly 120,000 clones, roughly 78% being singletons. The specimen sequenced was PBMCs. The receptors were gathered from a young man in good health and CMV-seronegative.

V gene TRBV6-1 combines with J gene TRBJ1-5; TRBD1 might be the D (6 bases). CDR1 MNHNS and CDR2 SASEGT come from the germline V gene. This CDR3 region has 13 residues. The V gene lost 8 bases and the J gene lost 6 bases, with 14 bases spanning the gap. As DNA, the CDR3 is TGTGCCAGCTGGGCTGGGGGCGTTCAGCCCCAGCATTTT. Protein: CASWAGGVQPQHF.

The gene calls are TRBV7-6 and TRBJ2-2; 10 nucleotides align to TRBD1. The germline V gene encodes CDR1 SGHVS and CDR2 FNYEAQ. V shed 6 bases, J shed 7 bases, and the junction held 5 bases outside the gene matches. The CDR3 extends over 14 amino acids. The CDR3 reads CASRRTGGNGELFF. The CDR3 DNA reads TGTGCCAGCAGACGGACAGGGGGTAACGGGGAGCTGTTTTTT.

V usage is TRBV25-1 and J usage is TRBJ1-1; 10 nucleotides line up with TRBD1. The ends lost 5 bases at V and 6 bases at J; junction bases unmatched: 6. Per germline, CDR1 MGHDK and CDR2 SYGVNS. This CDR3 contains 14 residues. CDR3 sequence (DNA): TGTGCCAGCAGTTACCTCGGGACAGGGGCTGAAGCTTTCTTT. Translation: CASSYLGTGAEAFF.

The chain uses TRBV5-1 and TRBJ2-1; 10 nucleotides agree with TRBD2. J lost 8 bases, V lost 1 base, and 6 bases had no gene match. Germline V CDR1 and CDR2: SGHRS, YFSETQ. There are 15 residues in the CDR3. Written as DNA, the CDR3 is TGCGCCAGCAGCTTGCTAGCGGGAGCCGAGCATGAGCAGTTCTTC. This sequence encodes CASSLLAGAEHEQFF.

This sequence joins TRBV5-6 and TRBJ2-7; no clear D gene. Germline loops: CDR1 SGHDT, CDR2 YYEEEE. This CDR3 has 14 amino acids. Trimming took off 3 bases at V and 3 bases at J, with 13 bases between the two ends. The CDR3 loop is CASSSPQLLYEQYF. CDR3 DNA sequence: TGTGCCAGCAGCTCCCCACAGCTACTCTACGAGCAGTACTTC.

The chain has TRBV28 and TRBJ2-7, with D possibly being TRBD1 (5 bases). This CDR3 is 14 amino acids long. CDR1 is MDHEN and CDR2 is SYDVKM in the germline V gene. V was shortened by 5 bases and J by 6 bases, with 17 bases between the two germline ends. CDR3 sequence (DNA): TGTGCCAGCAGTCCCGCAGGGTTATCTGCCGAGCAGTACTTC. It translates to CASSPAGLSAEQYF.

The genes are TRBV5-6 and TRBJ2-5, with a weak D call TRBD1 (5 bases). Germline CDR1 reads SGHDT; CDR2 reads YYEEEE. The CDR3 loop spans 15 amino acids. V lost 6 bases and J lost 5, with 20 bases in between. CDR3 bases: TGTGCCAGCACCCACCTAGGAAGGGGTGGGGAGACCCAGTACTTC. Translating gives CASTHLGRGGETQYF.

This clone was recorded once. The chain carries TRBV6-5 and TRBJ2-1, with TRBD2 matching 12 bases. Germline V lookup: CDR1 MNHEY, CDR2 SVGAGI. After removal of 5 bases from V and 6 bases from J, the junction contained 2 bases not matched to a gene. This CDR3 region has 14 residues. The CDR3 region is CASSLAGGSNEQFF. In DNA, the CDR3 is TGTGCCAGCAGTCTAGCGGGAGGGTCCAATGAGCAGTTCTTC.

In the case of this clone: A junction end diverges from the germline sequence, so it may reflect a read error. Other DNA sequences of this sample code for an identical CDR3. The J gene is TRBJ2-6, the V gene TRBV10-3; weak D call: TRBD1 (5 bases). CDR3 length equals 14 residues. From germline, CDR1 is ENHRY and CDR2 SYGVKD. The CDR3 here is CAIPSVSGANVLTF. The CDR3 DNA reads TGTGCCATACCGTCAGTCTCTGGGGCCAATGTCCTGACTTTC.

The chain is built from TRBV5-1 and TRBJ1-4; the match to TRBD1 covers 8 bases. CDR1 is SGHRS, CDR2 YFSETQ, per germline. V shed 0 bases and J 7 bases; nucleotides not matched to a gene: 2. The CDR3 spans 14 residues. The CDR3 DNA reads as TGCGCCAGCAGCTTGGGGACAGGGCGTGAAAAACTGTTTTTT. It is translated as CASSLGTGREKLFF.

The CDR3 here is CASSQDPSISGEKLFF. The CDR3 nucleotides read TGCGCCAGCAGCCAAGATCCATCGATTTCGGGTGAAAAACTGTTTTTT. The genes are TRBV4-1 and TRBJ1-4; D not resolved. The V end lost 0 bases, the J end lost 7 bases, and 15 bases lay between the germline ends. Per the germline V gene, CDR1 is MGHRA and CDR2 is YSYEKL. This CDR3 has 16 residues.

CDR3 coding DNA: TGTGCCAGCAGCTTAGTTGGGGGCCTGGGTCAGCCCCAGCATTTT. Encoded protein: CASSLVGGLGQPQHF. The gene calls are TRBV7-9 and TRBJ1-5; TRBD1 might be the D (6 bases). V was cut by 1 base and J by 6 bases, with 13 bases left in between. The CDR3 covers 15 residues. The V gene's germline CDR1 is SEHNR and CDR2 FQNEAQ (reference sequence).

This chain connects TRBV5-1 to TRBJ2-5, with TRBD2 matching over 7 bases. CDR1 is SGHRS and CDR2 is YFSETQ in the germline V gene. This CDR3 contains 14 residues. V shed 3 bases and J 4 bases; nucleotides not matched to a gene: 6. CDR3 residues: CASSWEGFSETQYF. The CDR3 DNA sequence: TGCGCCAGCAGCTGGGAGGGTTTCTCAGAGACCCAGTACTTC.

This clone came up once. The DNA of the CDR3 is TGTGCCAGCTCACCACGGACCGCGGGTTATGGCAATGAGCAGTTCTTC. Translation gives CASSPRTAGYGNEQFF. This chain connects TRBV18 to TRBJ2-1; possible D gene TRBD2, 5 bases. With 1 base removed from V and 6 bases from J, the gap between germline ends came to 16 bases. The CDR3 contains 16 residues. Germline loops: CDR1 KGHSH, CDR2 LQKENI.

Comments on this clone: Other DNA sequences from this sample encode an identical CDR3 as well. The rearrangement joins TRBV4-3 to TRBJ2-4, with 10 bases identical to TRBD2. This CDR3 has 17 residues. The V segment lost 0 bases and the J segment 5 bases; nucleotides outside the gene matches: 7. Germline V gives CDR1 LGHNA, CDR2 YSLEER. In DNA, the CDR3 is TGCGCCAGCAGCCAAGATGGAGCGGGAGGGCCCCAAAACATTCAGTACTTC. Translating gives CASSQDGAGGPQNIQYF.

The chain joins TRBV5-4 to TRBJ1-2, with D tentatively TRBD1 (5 bases). With 4 bases removed from V and 6 bases from J, the gap between germline ends came to 10 bases. There are 12 residues in the CDR3. Germline CDR1 is SGHNT and CDR2 is YYREEE (reference sequence). Here the CDR3 DNA reads TGTGCCAGCAGCAATAAACAGGATGGCTACACCTTC. This encodes CASSNKQDGYTF. Complete variable domain (other parts from reference TRBV5-4 and TRBJ1-2): ETGVTQSPTHLIKTRGQQVTLRCSSQSGHNTVSWYQQALGQGPQFIFQYYREEENGRGNFPPRFSGLQFPNYSSELNVNALELDDSALYLCASSNKQDGYTFGSGTRLTVV.

The chain employs TRBV5-6 and TRBJ2-7; unclear D gene. Trimming pared 0 bases from V and 6 bases from J, leaving 10 bases between. From germline, CDR1 is SGHDT and CDR2 YYEEEE. The CDR3 loop spans 13 amino acids. CDR3: CASSLAASTEQYF. CDR3 DNA: TGTGCCAGCAGCTTGGCCGCGTCAACCGAGCAGTACTTC.

This chain links TRBV6-1 with TRBJ2-7; 7 bases agree with TRBD1. V shed 6 bases, J shed 1 base, and the junction held 6 bases outside the gene matches. The germline CDR1 and CDR2 sequences are MNHNS and SASEGT. This CDR3 spans 14 amino acids. Here the CDR3 reads CASSVDRTSYEQYF. CDR3 DNA sequence: TGTGCCAGCAGCGTGGACAGGACTTCCTACGAGCAGTACTTC.

The genes are TRBV7-9 and TRBJ1-3; the D gene is possibly TRBD1 (6 bases). The CDR3 contains 14 residues. Germline V CDR1 and CDR2: SEHNR, FQNEAQ (reference sequence). Trimming stripped 5 bases from V and 4 bases from J, with 12 bases between. The CDR3 nucleotides read TGTGCCAGCAGCCCCCGCAGGGGAGGAAACACCATATATTTT. Its protein product is CASSPRRGGNTIYF. Filled out from reference TRBV7-9 and TRBJ1-3, the complete variable domain reads DTGVSQNPRHKITKRGQNVTFRCDPISEHNRLYWYRQTLGQGPEFLTYFQNEAQLEKSRLLSDRFSAERPKGSFSTLEIQRTEQGDSAMYLCASSPRRGGNTIYFGEGSWLTVV.

The chain employs TRBV7-2 and TRBJ2-5; perhaps TRBD1 as D (6 bases). The V gene lost 5 bases and the J gene lost 5 bases, with 18 bases spanning the gap. Germline lookup yields CDR1 SGHTA and CDR2 FQGNSA. The CDR3 has 15 residues. CDR3 in amino acids: CASSPKVGARETQYF. The DNA for the CDR3 is TGTGCCAGCAGCCCCAAGGTGGGGGCCCGGGAGACCCAGTACTTC. Full variable domain (remainder filled in from reference TRBV7-2 and TRBJ2-5): GAGVSQSPSNKVTEKGKDVELRCDPISGHTALYWYRQSLGQGLEFLIYFQGNSAPDKSGLPSDRFSAERTGGSVSTLTIQRTQQEDSAVYLCASSPKVGARETQYFGPGTRLLVL.

V usage is TRBV7-9 and J usage is TRBJ2-7; TRBD1 agrees at 7 bases. There are 14 residues in the CDR3. The germline gives CDR1 SEHNR, CDR2 FQNEAQ (reference sequence). V lost 3 bases to trimming and J lost 2 bases; unmatched junction nucleotides: 4. CDR3 nucleotides: TGTGCCAGCAGCTTTGGGACAGATACCTACGAGCAGTACTTC. Translation gives CASSFGTDTYEQYF.

This clone came up a few times. The chain employs TRBV13 and TRBJ2-2, with 8 bases lining up with TRBD2. The CDR3 extends over 16 amino acids. V trimming: 5 bases; J trimming: 3 bases; junction bases outside the gene matches: 8. Germline V lookup: CDR1 PRHDT, CDR2 FYEKMQ (reference sequence). The CDR3 nucleotides read TGTGCCAGCAGCCTCCTGACTAGCGCCCACACCGGGGAGCTGTTTTTT. It translates to CASSLLTSAHTGELFF.

The V and J genes are TRBV29-1 and TRBJ1-1; D is possibly TRBD1 (5 bases). The CDR3 sequence is 12 residues long. V was cut by 6 bases and J by 0 bases, with 8 bases left in between. The germline gives CDR1 SQVTM, CDR2 ANQGSEA. The CDR3 reads CSVSTVNTEAFF. CDR3 nucleotides: TGCAGCGTCTCGACAGTGAACACTGAAGCTTTCTTT. Variable domain in full (rest from reference TRBV29-1 and TRBJ1-1): SAVISQKPSRDICQRGTSLTIQCQVDSQVTMMFWYRQQPGQSLTLIATANQGSEATYESGFVIDKFPISRPNLTFSTLTVSNMSPEDSSIYLCSVSTVNTEAFFGQGTRLTVV.

This clone has more than one count but fewer than ten. J is TRBJ2-7 and V is TRBV5-1; D unresolved. CDR1 and CDR2 from the germline V gene are SGHRS and YFSETQ. Trimming pared 1 base from V and 1 base from J, leaving 6 bases between. The CDR3 is 13 amino acids. Here the CDR3 DNA reads TGCGCCAGCAGCTTGTCGGTTTCCTACGAGCAGTACTTC. Translation gives CASSLSVSYEQYF.

The chain uses TRBV27 and TRBJ2-7, with D perhaps TRBD1 (6 bases). The CDR3 covers 13 residues. V gave up 4 bases and J gave up 1 base, with 8 bases separating them. Per germline, CDR1 MNHEY and CDR2 SMNVEV (reference sequence). Here the CDR3 reads CASSSQGSYEQYF. CDR3 nucleotide sequence: TGTGCCAGCAGTTCTCAGGGGTCCTACGAGCAGTACTTC.

This clone was seen a single time. V usage is TRBV6-5 and J usage is TRBJ2-7, with 11 bases lining up with TRBD2. The CDR3 loop spans 15 amino acids. J lost 2 bases, V lost 5 bases, and 5 bases had no gene match. Germline V lookup: CDR1 MNHEY, CDR2 SVGAGI. This CDR3 reads CASSTLAGDPYEQYF. In nucleotides, the CDR3 is TGTGCCAGCAGTACACTAGCGGGAGATCCCTACGAGCAGTACTTC.

On this clone: Relative to the germline gene, one junction end is altered; a read error may explain this. This chain connects TRBV2 to TRBJ2-7; D tentatively fits TRBD1 or TRBD2 (5 bases each). CDR1 and CDR2 (germline): SNHLY, FYNNEI. The length of the CDR3 is 12 residues. CDR3 sequence reads: CASRGVAYEQYF. The CDR3 bases are TGTGCGAGCAGAGGGGTTGCCTACGAGCAGTACTTC.

The genes are TRBV6-1 and TRBJ1-4; D is ambiguous. Germline CDR1 is MNHNS and CDR2 is SASEGT. The germline V and J ends were trimmed by 4 bases and 2 bases, with 8 bases remaining between them. The CDR3 runs to 14 residues. Here the CDR3 reads CASSGRGTNEKLFF. CDR3 DNA sequence: TGTGCCAGCAGTGGGCGCGGGACTAATGAAAAACTGTTTTTT.

The CDR3 is CASSLQGPTDTQYF. CDR3 DNA sequence: TGTGCCAGCAGTCTACAGGGACCCACAGATACGCAGTATTTT. J is TRBJ2-3 and V is TRBV7-2, with D possibly being TRBD1 (6 bases). Trimming stripped 6 bases from V and 2 bases from J, with 12 bases between. This CDR3 spans 14 amino acids. Germline V gives CDR1 SGHTA, CDR2 FQGNSA.

V gene TRBV2 combines with J gene TRBJ2-3, with TRBD2 identical over 7 bases. The ends lost 5 bases at V and 1 base at J; junction bases unmatched: 6. The CDR3 sequence is 15 residues long. Germline assignment: CDR1 SNHLY and CDR2 FYNNEI. CDR3 DNA sequence: TGTGCCAGCAGTCTTCTAGCGGAAGGCACAGATACGCAGTATTTT. Translated, it gives CASSLLAEGTDTQYF.

This sequence joins TRBV5-6 and TRBJ1-5, with D uncertain. The V end was cut by 4 bases, the J end by 2 bases, with 13 bases between. The CDR3 sequence is 15 residues long. The germline gives CDR1 SGHDT, CDR2 YYEEEE. CDR3 region: CASSVAVGGNQPQHF. CDR3 nucleotide sequence: TGTGCCAGCAGCGTGGCCGTGGGAGGCAATCAGCCCCAGCATTTT.

The V call is TRBV10-3, the J call TRBJ1-1, with 9 bases fitting TRBD1. The CDR3 covers 14 residues. V was clipped by 2 bases and J by 4 bases; unmatched bases: 2. From germline, CDR1 is ENHRY and CDR2 SYGVKD. This CDR3 reads CAISENRGPTEAFF. The CDR3, as DNA: TGTGCCATCAGTGAGAACAGGGGGCCCACTGAAGCTTTCTTT.